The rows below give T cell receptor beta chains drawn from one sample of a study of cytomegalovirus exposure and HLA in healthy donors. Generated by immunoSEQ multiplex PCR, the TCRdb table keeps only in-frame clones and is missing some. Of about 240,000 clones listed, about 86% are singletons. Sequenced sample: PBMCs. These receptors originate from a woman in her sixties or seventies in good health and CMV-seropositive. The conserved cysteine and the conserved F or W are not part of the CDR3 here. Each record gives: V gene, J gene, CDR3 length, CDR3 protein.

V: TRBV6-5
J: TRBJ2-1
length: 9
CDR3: ASSSGDEQF

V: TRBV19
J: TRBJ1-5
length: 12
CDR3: ASTAGTDNQPQH

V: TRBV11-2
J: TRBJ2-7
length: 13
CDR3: ASSLVDRGSYEQY

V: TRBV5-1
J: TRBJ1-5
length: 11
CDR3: ASSLDTNQPQH

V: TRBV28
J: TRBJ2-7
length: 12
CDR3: ASSLLPGAYEQY

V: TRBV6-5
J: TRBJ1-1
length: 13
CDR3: ASSPYYRGVGGAF

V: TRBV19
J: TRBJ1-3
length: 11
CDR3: ASSHNSGNTIY

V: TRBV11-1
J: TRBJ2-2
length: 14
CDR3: ASSPGTSLPPGELF

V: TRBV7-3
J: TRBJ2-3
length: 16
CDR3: ASSLFRLVTTRTDTQY

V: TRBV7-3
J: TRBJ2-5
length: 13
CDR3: ASSSGQGAYETQY

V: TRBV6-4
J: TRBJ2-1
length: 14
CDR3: ASSDRGTSKPNEQF

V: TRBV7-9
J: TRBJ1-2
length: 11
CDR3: ASSLIGVDGYT

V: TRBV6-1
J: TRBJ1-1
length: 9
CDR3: ASSARVDAF

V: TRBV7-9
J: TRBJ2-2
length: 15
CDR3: ASSPGLAGLNTGELF

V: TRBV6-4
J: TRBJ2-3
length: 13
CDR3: ASSPLAELTDTQY

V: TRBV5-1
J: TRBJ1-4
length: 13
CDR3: ASSLMGPGDEKLF

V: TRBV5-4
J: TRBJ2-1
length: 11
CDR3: ASTQGEENEQF

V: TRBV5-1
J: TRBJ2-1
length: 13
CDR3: ASSYRDFSYNEQF

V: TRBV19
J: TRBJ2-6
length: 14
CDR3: ASRLLKSSGANVLT

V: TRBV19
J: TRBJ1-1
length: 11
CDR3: ASSMRQGTEAF

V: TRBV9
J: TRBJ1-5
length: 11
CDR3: ASSDGTAKPQH

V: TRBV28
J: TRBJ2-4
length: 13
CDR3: ASSLGGVAKNIQY

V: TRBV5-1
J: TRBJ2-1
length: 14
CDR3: ASSLGLAGFYNEQF

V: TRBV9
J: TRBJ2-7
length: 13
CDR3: ASSVDSGSTYEQY

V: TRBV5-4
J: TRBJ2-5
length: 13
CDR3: ASSSGLAAPETQY

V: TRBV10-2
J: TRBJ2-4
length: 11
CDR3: ASRSPYKNIQY

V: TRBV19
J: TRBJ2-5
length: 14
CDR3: ASSARLAGARETQY

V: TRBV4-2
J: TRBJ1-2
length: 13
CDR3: ASSQEGGFNYGYT

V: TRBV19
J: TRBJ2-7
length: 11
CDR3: ASQGAATYEQY

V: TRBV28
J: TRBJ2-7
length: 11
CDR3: ASSLLGGLEQY

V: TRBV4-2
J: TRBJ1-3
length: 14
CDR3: ASSQHGQGSGNTIY

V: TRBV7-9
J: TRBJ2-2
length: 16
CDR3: ASSSLGERELIAGELF

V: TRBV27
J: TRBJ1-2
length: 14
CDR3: ASSWGPGQIGYGYT

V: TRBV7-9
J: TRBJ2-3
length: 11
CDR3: ASRVQWTDTQY

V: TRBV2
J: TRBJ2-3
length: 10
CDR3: ASSEVANTQY

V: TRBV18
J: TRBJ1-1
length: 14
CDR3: ASSPLRGVAGTEAF